The 10 T cell receptor beta chains in this list originate from one sample, sequenced in a study of blood T cell repertoires in COVID-19. Data came from immunoSEQ multiplex PCR; TCRdb stores just in-frame clones and leaves some out. The sample includes 100,000 to 150,000 clones, roughly 89% seen only once; the top ten take around 19%. Input material: peripheral blood. The origin of the receptors is a man aged 45-60 years with active or convalescent COVID-19.

The sample holds one count of this clone. This chain uses TRBV29-1 with TRBJ1-1; D might be TRBD1 (5 bases). CDR3 length: 13 amino acids. Germline V gene sequence: CDR1 SQVTM, CDR2 ANQGSEA. Trimming took 7 bases from V and 1 from J, leaving 13 bases between them. The CDR3 bases are TGCAGCGCCTCAAGACAGCAGAACACTGAAGCTTTCTTT. Residues: CSASRQQNTEAFF.

In this sample, this clone turned up once. The chain has TRBV5-8 and TRBJ1-6; 7 nucleotides match TRBD1. This CDR3 has 14 residues. CDR1 and CDR2 (germline): SGHTS, YDEGEE. The ends lost 1 base at V and 10 bases at J; junction bases unmatched: 5. The CDR3 nucleotides are TGTGCCAGCAGCTTGCGTGACAGGGTCTCACCCCTCCACTTT. Its translation is CASSLRDRVSPLHF. Drawing the rest from reference TRBV5-8 and TRBJ1-6, the complete variable domain is EAGVTQSPTHLIKTRGQQATLRCSPISGHTSVYWYQQALGLGLQFLLWYDEGEERNRGNFPPRFSGRQFPNYSSELNVNALELEDSALYLCASSLRDRVSPLHFGNGTRLTVT.

CDR3 loop: CASSFTGGGETQYF. The DNA of the CDR3 is TGTGCCAGCAGCTTCACAGGGGGCGGAGAGACCCAGTACTTC. V is TRBV2 and J is TRBJ2-5; 9 bases match TRBD1. The CDR3 is made up of 14 amino acids. The germline V gene has CDR1 SNHLY and CDR2 FYNNEI. Losses at the gene ends were 6 bases for V and 4 bases for J; bases not matched to a gene: 6.

A few counts support this clone. V gene TRBV19 combines with J gene TRBJ1-5; no clear D. The germline V and J ends were trimmed by 5 bases and 4 bases, with 9 bases remaining between them. The CDR3 totals 13 residues. Germline V gene lookup returns CDR1 LNHDA and CDR2 SQIVND (reference sequence). CDR3 bases: TGTGCCAGTAGTCCGCAGTATAATCAGCCCCAGCATTTT. Translating it yields CASSPQYNQPQHF. Based on the CDR3 plus reference TRBV19 and TRBJ1-5, the full variable domain is DGGITQSPKYLFRKEGQNVTLSCEQNLNHDAMYWYRQDPGQGLRLIYYSQIVNDFQKGDIAEGYSVSREKKESFPLTVTSAQKNPTAFYLCASSPQYNQPQHFGDGTRLSIL.

The chain recombines TRBV5-4 with TRBJ1-3; 10 bases are a match to TRBD1. The germline gives CDR1 SGHNT, CDR2 YYREEE (reference sequence). Trimming cost V 2 bases and J 8 bases; bases outside gene matches: 7. The CDR3 is made up of 15 amino acids. CDR3 in amino acids: CASSLRDRGSDTIYF. In nucleotides, the CDR3 is TGTGCCAGCAGCTTACGGGACAGGGGTTCGGACACCATATATTTT.

This clone was seen a handful of times. The CDR3: CASSADRSSYEQYF. The CDR3 nucleotides are TGTGCCAGCAGTGCGGACAGGAGCTCCTACGAGCAGTACTTC. V and J are TRBV25-1 and TRBJ2-7; 7 bases map to TRBD1. CDR1 is MGHDK and CDR2 is SYGVNS in the germline V gene. V lost 4 bases, J lost 0 bases, and 3 bases stayed unmatched. CDR3 length equals 14 residues.

J is TRBJ2-7 and V is TRBV25-1; 9 bases fit TRBD2. This CDR3 comprises 13 residues. J lost 2 bases, V lost 5 bases, and 1 base had no gene match. Germline V gene data show CDR1 as MGHDK and CDR2 as SYGVNS. The CDR3, as DNA: TGTGCCAGCAGTAGCGGGGGGACCTACGAGCAGTACTTC. Translation: CASSSGGTYEQYF.

The V call is TRBV11-3, the J call TRBJ2-5; TRBD2 matches 11 bases. CDR1 is SGHNT and CDR2 is YENEEA in the germline V gene. V lost 2 bases and J lost 2; bases outside the gene matches: 7. The CDR3 extends over 17 amino acids. In DNA, the CDR3 is TGTGCCAGCAGCTTAACATATAGCGGGGGGGTACAAGAGACCCAGTACTTC. Its protein is CASSLTYSGGVQETQYF.

This rearrangement joins TRBV6-5 to TRBJ1-1; TRBD1 matches at 7 bases. The CDR3 length is 14 residues. CDR1 MNHEY and CDR2 SVGAGI come from the germline V gene. V shed 0 bases and J 5 bases; nucleotides not matched to a gene: 3. In DNA form, the CDR3 reads TGTGCCAGCAGTTACTCCCCGGGACAGACTGAAGCTTTCTTT. Translating it yields CASSYSPGQTEAFF.

The chain combines TRBV5-1 with TRBJ2-1, with 7 bases aligning to TRBD2. The CDR3 contains 14 residues. Germline CDR1 is SGHRS and CDR2 is YFSETQ. After removal of 1 base from V and 5 bases from J, the junction contained 3 bases not matched to a gene. In DNA, the CDR3 is TGCGCCAGCAGCTTGAGGACTAGTGACAATGAGCAGTTCTTC. Residues: CASSLRTSDNEQFF.